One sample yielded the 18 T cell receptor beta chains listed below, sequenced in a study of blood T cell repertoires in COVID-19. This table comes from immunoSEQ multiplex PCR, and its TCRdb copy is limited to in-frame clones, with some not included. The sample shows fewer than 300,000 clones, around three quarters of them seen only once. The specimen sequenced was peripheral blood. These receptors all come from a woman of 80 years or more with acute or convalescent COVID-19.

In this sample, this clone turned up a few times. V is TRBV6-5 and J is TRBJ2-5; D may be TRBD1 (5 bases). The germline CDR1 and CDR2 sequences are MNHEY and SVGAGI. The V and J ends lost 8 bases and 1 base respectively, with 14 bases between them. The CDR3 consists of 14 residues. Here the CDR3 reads CASGNQGGQETQYF. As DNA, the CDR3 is TGTGCCAGCGGGAATCAGGGTGGCCAAGAGACCCAGTACTTC.

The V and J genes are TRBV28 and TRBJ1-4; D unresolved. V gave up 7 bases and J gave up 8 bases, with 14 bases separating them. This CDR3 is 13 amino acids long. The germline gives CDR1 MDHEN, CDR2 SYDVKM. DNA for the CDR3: TGTGCCAGCAAGCCAGGCCCAGAGGAAAAACTGTTTTTT. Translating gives CASKPGPEEKLFF.

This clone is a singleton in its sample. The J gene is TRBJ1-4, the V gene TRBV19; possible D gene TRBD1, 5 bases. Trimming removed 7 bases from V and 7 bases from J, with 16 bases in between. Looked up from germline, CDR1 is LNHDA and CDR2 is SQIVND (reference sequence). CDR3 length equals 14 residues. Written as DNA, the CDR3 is TGTGCCAGTACTGGCGGGGGGGTGGGTGAAAAACTGTTTTTT. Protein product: CASTGGGVGEKLFF.

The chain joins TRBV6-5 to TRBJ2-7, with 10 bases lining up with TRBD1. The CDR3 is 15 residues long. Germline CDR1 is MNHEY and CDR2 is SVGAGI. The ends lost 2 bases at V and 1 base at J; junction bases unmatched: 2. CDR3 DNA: TGTGCCAGCAGTTACGGGGACAGGGGTTCCTACGAGCAGTACTTC. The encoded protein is CASSYGDRGSYEQYF.

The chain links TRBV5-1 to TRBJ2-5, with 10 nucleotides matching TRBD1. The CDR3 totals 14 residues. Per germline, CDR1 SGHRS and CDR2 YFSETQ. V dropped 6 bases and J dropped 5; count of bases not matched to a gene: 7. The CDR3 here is CASKGTGVIETQYF. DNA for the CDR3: TGCGCCAGCAAAGGGACAGGGGTGATCGAGACCCAGTACTTC.

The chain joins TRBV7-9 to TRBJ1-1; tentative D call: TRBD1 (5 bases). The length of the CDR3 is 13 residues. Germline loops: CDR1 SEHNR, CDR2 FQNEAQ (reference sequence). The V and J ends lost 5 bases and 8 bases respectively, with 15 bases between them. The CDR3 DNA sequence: TGTGCCAGCAGCCACCCGGGAGGGACCGAAGCTTTCTTT. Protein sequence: CASSHPGGTEAFF.

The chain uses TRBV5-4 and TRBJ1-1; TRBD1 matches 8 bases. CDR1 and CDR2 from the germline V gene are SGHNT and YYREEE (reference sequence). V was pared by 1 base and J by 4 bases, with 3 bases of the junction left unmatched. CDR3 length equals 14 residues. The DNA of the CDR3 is TGTGCCAGCAGCTTGAGACAGGGGCGCACTGAAGCTTTCTTT. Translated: CASSLRQGRTEAFF.

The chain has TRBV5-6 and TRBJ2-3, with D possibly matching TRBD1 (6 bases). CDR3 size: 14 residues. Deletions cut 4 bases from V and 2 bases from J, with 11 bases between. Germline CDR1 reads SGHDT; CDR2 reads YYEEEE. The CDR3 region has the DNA TGTGCCAGCAGCGTACAGGGTTTCACAGATACGCAGTATTTT. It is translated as CASSVQGFTDTQYF.

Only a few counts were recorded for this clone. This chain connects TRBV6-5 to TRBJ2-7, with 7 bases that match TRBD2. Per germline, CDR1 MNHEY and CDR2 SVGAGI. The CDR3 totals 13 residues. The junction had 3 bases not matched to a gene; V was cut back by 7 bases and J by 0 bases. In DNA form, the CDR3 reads TGTGCCAGCATGGGGACTATCTCCTACGAGCAGTACTTC. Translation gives CASMGTISYEQYF.

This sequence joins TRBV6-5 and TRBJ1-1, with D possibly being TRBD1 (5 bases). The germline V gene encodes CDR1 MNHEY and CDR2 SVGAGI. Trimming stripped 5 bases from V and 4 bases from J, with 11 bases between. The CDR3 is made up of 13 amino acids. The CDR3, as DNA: TGTGCCAGCAGTCAGACAGATTCCACTGAAGCTTTCTTT. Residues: CASSQTDSTEAFF.

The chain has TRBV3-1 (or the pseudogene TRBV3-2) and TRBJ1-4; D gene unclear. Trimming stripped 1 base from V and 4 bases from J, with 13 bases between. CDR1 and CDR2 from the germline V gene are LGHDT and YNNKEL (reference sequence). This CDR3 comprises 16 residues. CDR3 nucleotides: TGTGCCAGCAGCCAAGGGGCAAATGTGAATAATGAAAAACTGTTTTTT. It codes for CASSQGANVNNEKLFF.

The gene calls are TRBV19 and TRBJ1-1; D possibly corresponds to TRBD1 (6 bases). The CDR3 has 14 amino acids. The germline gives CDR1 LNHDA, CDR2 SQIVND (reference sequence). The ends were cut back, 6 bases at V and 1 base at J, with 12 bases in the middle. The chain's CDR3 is CASREGTSNTEAFF. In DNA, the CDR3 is TGTGCCAGTAGAGAGGGGACATCGAACACTGAAGCTTTCTTT.

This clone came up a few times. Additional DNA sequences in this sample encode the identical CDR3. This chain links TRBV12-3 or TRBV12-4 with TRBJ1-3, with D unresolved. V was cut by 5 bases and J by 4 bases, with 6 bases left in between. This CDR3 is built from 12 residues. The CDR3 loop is CASSLPGNTIYF. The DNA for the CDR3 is TGTGCCAGCAGTCTCCCCGGAAACACCATATATTTT.

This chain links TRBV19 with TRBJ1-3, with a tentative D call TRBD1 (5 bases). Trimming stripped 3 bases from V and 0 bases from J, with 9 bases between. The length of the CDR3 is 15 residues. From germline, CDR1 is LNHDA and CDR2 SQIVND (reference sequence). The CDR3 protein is CASSMGQSSGNTIYF. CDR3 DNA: TGTGCCAGTAGTATGGGGCAGAGCTCTGGAAACACCATATATTTT. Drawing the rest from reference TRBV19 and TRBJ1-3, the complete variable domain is DGGITQSPKYLFRKEGQNVTLSCEQNLNHDAMYWYRQDPGQGLRLIYYSQIVNDFQKGDIAEGYSVSREKKESFPLTVTSAQKNPTAFYLCASSMGQSSGNTIYFGEGSWLTVV.

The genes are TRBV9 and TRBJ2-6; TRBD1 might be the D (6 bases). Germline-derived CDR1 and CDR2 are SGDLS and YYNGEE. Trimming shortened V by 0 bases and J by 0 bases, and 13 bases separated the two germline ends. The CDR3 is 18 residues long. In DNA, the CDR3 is TGTGCCAGCAGCGTAGGAGGGACATGGATCTCTGGGGCCAACGTCCTGACTTTC. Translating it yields CASSVGGTWISGANVLTF.

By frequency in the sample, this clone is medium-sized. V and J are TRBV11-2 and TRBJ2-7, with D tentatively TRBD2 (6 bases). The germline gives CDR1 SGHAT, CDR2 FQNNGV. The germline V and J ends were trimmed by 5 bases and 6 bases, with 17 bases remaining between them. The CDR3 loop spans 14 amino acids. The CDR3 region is CASSDWRAVSEQYF. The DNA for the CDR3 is TGTGCCAGCAGCGATTGGAGGGCCGTCAGCGAGCAGTACTTC. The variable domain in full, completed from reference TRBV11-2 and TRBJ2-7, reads EAGVAQSPRYKIIEKRQSVAFWCNPISGHATLYWYQQILGQGPKLLIQFQNNGVVDDSQLPKDRFSAERLKGVDSTLKIQPAKLEDSAVYLCASSDWRAVSEQYFGPGTRLTVT.

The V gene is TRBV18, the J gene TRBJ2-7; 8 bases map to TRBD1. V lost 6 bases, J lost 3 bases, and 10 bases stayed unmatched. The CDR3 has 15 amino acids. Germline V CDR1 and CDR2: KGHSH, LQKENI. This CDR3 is CASSQGTGSRYEQYF. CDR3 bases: TGTGCCAGCTCCCAAGGGACAGGATCCCGCTACGAGCAGTACTTC.

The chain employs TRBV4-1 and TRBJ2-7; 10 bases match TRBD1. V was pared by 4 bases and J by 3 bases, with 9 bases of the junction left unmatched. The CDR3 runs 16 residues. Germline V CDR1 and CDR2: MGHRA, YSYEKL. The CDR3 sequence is CASSPRGTGEIYEQYF. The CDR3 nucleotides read TGCGCCAGCAGCCCCCGGGGGACAGGGGAGATCTACGAGCAGTACTTC.